The 25 T cell receptor beta chains below all came from one sample that was sequenced in a study of T cell changes during pregnancy in multiple sclerosis. Method: immunoSEQ multiplex PCR; TCRdb's copy keeps in-frame clones and lacks some. The table has fewer than 100,000 clones, roughly 91% seen once. Specimen: peripheral blood, collected after pregnancy. The receptors shown here come from a female donor in good health, enrolled as a control in a pregnancy study.

In this sample, this clone turned up a few times. The V gene is TRBV6-5, the J gene TRBJ2-7, with TRBD1 as a possible D gene (7 bases). V was clipped by 6 bases and J by 4 bases, with 13 bases between them. Germline assignment: CDR1 MNHEY and CDR2 SVGAGI. The length of the CDR3 is 13 residues. CDR3 residues: CASRQGGPYEQYF. The DNA of the CDR3 is TGTGCCAGCAGGCAGGGGGGACCATACGAGCAGTACTTC.

The rearrangement joins TRBV5-1 to TRBJ1-4, with 7 bases aligning to TRBD1. CDR3 length: 16 amino acids. J was trimmed by 1 base and V by 3 bases; bases with no gene match: 6. Looked up from germline, CDR1 is SGHRS and CDR2 is YFSETQ. The CDR3 DNA follows: TGCGCCAGCAGCTCCGGGGACAGACAAACTAATGAAAAACTGTTTTTT. Translating gives CASSSGDRQTNEKLFF.

This clone came up once. V and J are TRBV19 and TRBJ2-3; D possibly corresponds to TRBD2 (5 bases). CDR1 is LNHDA, CDR2 SQIVND, per germline (reference sequence). The length of the CDR3 is 14 residues. V lost 5 bases to trimming and J lost 6 bases, with 15 bases between them. The CDR3 nucleotides are TGTGCCAGTAGTCCTTCCTCGGACTTCGATACGCAGTATTTT. It yields the protein CASSPSSDFDTQYF.

This clone was seen a single time. The chain carries TRBV7-2 and TRBJ2-1; TRBD2 matches 9 bases. From germline, CDR1 is SGHTA and CDR2 FQGNSA. This CDR3 is 16 amino acids long. Unmatched junction bases numbered 14, after V lost 5 bases and J lost 9 bases. CDR3 residues: CASSPSASGIRGEQFF. CDR3 in DNA: TGTGCCAGCAGCCCCAGTGCTAGCGGGATCCGGGGTGAGCAGTTCTTC.

The chain links TRBV29-1 to TRBJ2-1; 16 positions match TRBD2. Per germline, CDR1 SQVTM and CDR2 ANQGSEA. V shed 4 bases and J 8 bases; nucleotides not matched to a gene: 5. The CDR3 extends over 15 amino acids. CDR3: CSVGGLAGGPDEQFF. The CDR3 region has the DNA TGCAGCGTTGGGGGACTAGCGGGAGGGCCCGATGAGCAGTTCTTC.

The V gene is TRBV6-5, the J gene TRBJ2-7; TRBD2 might be the D (6 bases). The germline V and J ends were trimmed by 7 bases and 3 bases, with 16 bases remaining between them. Per the germline V gene, CDR1 is MNHEY and CDR2 is SVGAGI. The CDR3 totals 14 residues. In DNA form, the CDR3 reads TGTGCCAGCATCACCCGGGCGGGATTCTACGAGCAGTACTTC. Residues: CASITRAGFYEQYF.

CDR3 region: CASSSVAHLNEQFF. The CDR3 DNA reads as TGTGCCAGCAGCTCTGTGGCTCACCTCAATGAGCAGTTCTTC. The rearrangement uses TRBV11-2 and TRBJ2-1; D remains ambiguous. Germline CDR1 reads SGHAT; CDR2 reads FQNNGV. The CDR3 spans 14 residues. Trimming shortened V by 4 bases and J by 6 bases, and 13 bases separated the two germline ends. Full variable domain (rest looked up from reference TRBV11-2 and TRBJ2-1): EAGVAQSPRYKIIEKRQSVAFWCNPISGHATLYWYQQILGQGPKLLIQFQNNGVVDDSQLPKDRFSAERLKGVDSTLKIQPAKLEDSAVYLCASSSVAHLNEQFFGPGTRLTVL.

The V call is TRBV6-1, the J call TRBJ2-7; D is unresolved. This CDR3 contains 15 residues. Germline CDR1 MNHNS, CDR2 SASEGT. V was shortened by 0 bases and J by 0 bases, with 9 bases between the two germline ends. The CDR3 protein is CASSEALRSSYEQYF. Here the CDR3 DNA reads TGTGCCAGCAGTGAAGCGCTTAGGAGCTCCTACGAGCAGTACTTC.

This sequence joins TRBV9 and TRBJ1-2; maybe TRBD1 (5 bases). V shed 5 bases and J shed 4 bases, with 15 bases lying between them. From germline, CDR1 is SGDLS and CDR2 YYNGEE. This CDR3 is 14 amino acids long. CDR3: CASRSGGSLYGYTF. CDR3 DNA sequence: TGTGCCAGCAGATCGGGGGGGTCGCTCTATGGCTACACCTTC.

This chain links TRBV5-1 with TRBJ2-1, with TRBD2 identical over 7 bases. Losses at the gene ends were 6 bases for V and 3 bases for J; bases not matched to a gene: 12. The CDR3 loop spans 16 amino acids. The germline CDR1 and CDR2 sequences are SGHRS and YFSETQ. The CDR3 sequence is CASKEQLADVYNEQFF. CDR3 nucleotides: TGCGCCAGCAAGGAACAGCTAGCGGATGTCTACAATGAGCAGTTCTTC.

The chain carries TRBV19 and TRBJ2-2, with D possibly being TRBD2 (6 bases). CDR3 length: 15 residues. V was clipped by 6 bases and J by 1 base, with 12 bases between them. Germline CDR1 reads LNHDA; CDR2 reads SQIVND (reference sequence). CDR3 in DNA: TGTGCCAGTAGCGAGTGGCGGGGGAACACCGGGGAGCTGTTTTTT. Its translation: CASSEWRGNTGELFF.

The chain has TRBV27 and TRBJ2-2; TRBD1 might be the D (5 bases). Trimming removed 2 bases at V and 2 bases at J, with 9 bases between. The V gene's germline CDR1 is MNHEY and CDR2 SMNVEV (reference sequence). The CDR3 spans 15 residues. For the CDR3, the DNA is TGTGCCAGCAGTTTACAGACAGTTAACACCGGGGAGCTGTTTTTT. It translates to CASSLQTVNTGELFF.

This chain links TRBV6-5 with TRBJ2-2; D might be TRBD2 (6 bases). The length of the CDR3 is 14 residues. Trimming took off 5 bases at V and 4 bases at J, with 11 bases between the two ends. Germline CDR1 reads MNHEY; CDR2 reads SVGAGI. As DNA, the CDR3 is TGTGCCAGCAGTCCCCGGGACTCCACCGGGGAGCTGTTTTTT. This sequence encodes CASSPRDSTGELFF.

V gene TRBV7-2 combines with J gene TRBJ2-1, with TRBD2 identical over 7 bases. There are 15 residues in the CDR3. With 5 bases clipped from V and 1 base from J, the junction kept 5 bases outside the gene matches. The germline CDR1 and CDR2 sequences are SGHTA and FQGNSA. The CDR3 DNA is TGTGCCAGCAGCGGAAGCGGGATTTCCTACAATGAGCAGTTCTTC. The encoded protein is CASSGSGISYNEQFF.

The chain carries TRBV19 and TRBJ2-1; unclear D gene. This CDR3 region has 14 residues. Trimming shortened V by 3 bases and J by 7 bases, and 13 bases separated the two germline ends. The germline V gene has CDR1 LNHDA and CDR2 SQIVND (reference sequence). DNA of the CDR3: TGTGCCAGTAGTATCGGGTCCAACCCAAATGAGCAGTTCTTC. It specifies CASSIGSNPNEQFF. Complete variable domain (other parts from reference TRBV19 and TRBJ2-1): DGGITQSPKYLFRKEGQNVTLSCEQNLNHDAMYWYRQDPGQGLRLIYYSQIVNDFQKGDIAEGYSVSREKKESFPLTVTSAQKNPTAFYLCASSIGSNPNEQFFGPGTRLTVL.

This clone appeared a single time. The chain links TRBV6-1 to TRBJ1-4; TRBD1 might be the D (5 bases). The CDR3 has 15 residues. Trimming took 0 bases from V and 5 from J, leaving 10 bases between them. Per germline, CDR1 MNHNS and CDR2 SASEGT. The DNA of the CDR3 is TGTGCCAGCAGTGAAGCCGCAGGGTCCAATGAAAAACTGTTTTTT. It codes for CASSEAAGSNEKLFF.

V usage is TRBV2 and J usage is TRBJ2-3, with 7 bases lining up with TRBD2. This CDR3 region has 17 residues. J was trimmed by 2 bases and V by 3 bases; bases with no gene match: 11. CDR1 and CDR2 (germline): SNHLY, FYNNEI. CDR3 bases: TGTGCCAGCAGTGATCCCGTGGGGCGGGGGAACACAGATACGCAGTATTTT. Translated: CASSDPVGRGNTDTQYF.

The gene calls are TRBV2 and TRBJ2-2; D not certain. V shed 2 bases and J shed 2 bases, with 9 bases lying between them. The CDR3 has 15 amino acids. Looked up from germline, CDR1 is SNHLY and CDR2 is FYNNEI. The CDR3 sequence is CASSELLLNTGELFF. The DNA for the CDR3 is TGTGCCAGCAGTGAATTACTCCTTAACACCGGGGAGCTGTTTTTT.

A single count supports this clone. The chain joins TRBV7-3 to TRBJ2-1, with D maybe TRBD2 (6 bases). CDR1 and CDR2 from the germline V gene are SGHTA and FQGTGA. The CDR3 length is 15 residues. V was clipped by 6 bases and J by 3 bases, with 15 bases between them. The CDR3 bases are TGTGCCAGCAGTCCCTCCGGGAGTTTCTACAATGAGCAGTTCTTC. It specifies CASSPSGSFYNEQFF.

The chain combines TRBV2 with TRBJ2-1, with TRBD2 matching over 14 bases. CDR1 is SNHLY and CDR2 is FYNNEI in the germline V gene. This CDR3 region has 16 residues. The V segment lost 6 bases and the J segment 4 bases; nucleotides outside the gene matches: 5. The CDR3 coding sequence is TGTGCCAGCAGAGGGACTAGCGGGGGAAGGTACAATGAGCAGTTCTTC. Translating it yields CASRGTSGGRYNEQFF. Complete variable domain (other parts from reference TRBV2 and TRBJ2-1): EPEVTQTPSHQVTQMGQEVILRCVPISNHLYFYWYRQILGQKVEFLVSFYNNEISEKSEIFDDQFSVERPDGSNFTLKIRSTKLEDSAMYFCASRGTSGGRYNEQFFGPGTRLTVL.

The rearrangement links TRBV9 to TRBJ2-5, with 10 nucleotides matching TRBD1. The germline V gene has CDR1 SGDLS and CDR2 YYNGEE. The ends lost 7 bases at V and 6 bases at J; junction bases unmatched: 12. The CDR3 is 15 amino acids. Written as DNA, the CDR3 is TGTGCCAGCGCTCGGGAGACAGGGGGCCGACAGACCCAGTACTTC. As protein: CASARETGGRQTQYF.

V and J are TRBV7-2 and TRBJ1-1; D is possibly TRBD1 (5 bases). Germline-derived CDR1 and CDR2 are SGHTA and FQGNSA. V lost 1 base and J 9 bases, leaving 12 bases between the germline ends. This CDR3 spans 13 amino acids. The CDR3 is CASSLVAGEQAFF. The CDR3 DNA is TGTGCCAGCAGCTTAGTTGCGGGGGAACAAGCTTTCTTT. The variable domain in full, with the rest retrieved from reference TRBV7-2 and TRBJ1-1, is GAGVSQSPSNKVTEKGKDVELRCDPISGHTALYWYRQSLGQGLEFLIYFQGNSAPDKSGLPSDRFSAERTGGSVSTLTIQRTQQEDSAVYLCASSLVAGEQAFFGQGTRLTVV.

This chain uses TRBV5-5 with TRBJ2-7; the D is unclear. Trimming stripped 0 bases from V and 3 bases from J, with 7 bases between. Looked up from germline, CDR1 is SGHKS and CDR2 is YYEKEE (reference sequence). The CDR3 extends over 13 amino acids. The CDR3 loop is CASSLAGSYEQYF. CDR3 DNA: TGTGCCAGCAGCTTGGCAGGCAGCTACGAGCAGTACTTC.

This chain connects TRBV15 to TRBJ2-7, with TRBD1 matching over 9 bases. This CDR3 has 14 residues. CDR1 is LNHNV, CDR2 YYDKDF, per germline (reference sequence). J gave up 7 bases and V 5 bases, and 9 bases lay outside the gene matches. CDR3 in DNA: TGTGCCACCAGCCGGGACAGGGCGAGTCGAGAGCAGTACTTC. It yields the protein CATSRDRASREQYF.

This chain links TRBV19 with TRBJ2-7, with D perhaps TRBD2 (5 bases). The germline V gene encodes CDR1 LNHDA and CDR2 SQIVND (reference sequence). The CDR3 is 17 amino acids. Trimming removed 1 base at V and 3 bases at J, with 19 bases between. CDR3 nucleotide sequence: TGTGCCAGTAGTATAGGGGGAAACCCCCGAGCGGTCTACGAGCAGTACTTC. It codes for CASSIGGNPRAVYEQYF.